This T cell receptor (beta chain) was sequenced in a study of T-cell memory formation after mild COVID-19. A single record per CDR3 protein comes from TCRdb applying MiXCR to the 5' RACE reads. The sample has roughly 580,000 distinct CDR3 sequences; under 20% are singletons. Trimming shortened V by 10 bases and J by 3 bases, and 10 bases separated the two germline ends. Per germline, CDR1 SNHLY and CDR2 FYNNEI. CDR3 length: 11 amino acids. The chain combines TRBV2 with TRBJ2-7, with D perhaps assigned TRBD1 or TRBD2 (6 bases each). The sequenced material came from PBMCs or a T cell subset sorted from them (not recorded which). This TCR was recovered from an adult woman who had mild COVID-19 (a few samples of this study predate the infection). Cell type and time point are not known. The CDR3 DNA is TGTGCCACCGGAGGGGGCTACGAGCAGTACTTC. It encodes CATGGGYEQYF. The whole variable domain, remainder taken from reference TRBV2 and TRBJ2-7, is EPEVTQTPSHQVTQMGQEVILRCVPISNHLYFYWYRQILGQKVEFLVSFYNNEISEKSEIFDDQFSVERPDGSNFTLKIRSTKLEDSAMYFCATGGGYEQYFGPGTRLTVT.